This TCR beta chain stems from a study of T-cell reconstitution after alpha-beta-depleted transplantation in children. Unique molecular identifiers tagged the TCRbeta library. TCRdb fed the PCR reads into MiXCR, producing one record per CDR3 protein. This sample has approximately 590,000 distinct CDR3 sequences, with roughly 10% found just once. The CDR3 has 16 amino acids. The germline gives CDR1 SGHTA, CDR2 FQGNSA. The V segment lost 5 bases and the J segment 5 bases; nucleotides outside the gene matches: 11. The TCR originated in a human donor who donated a stem cell graft to a child with acute myeloid leukemia. The rearrangement links TRBV7-2 to TRBJ2-1, with TRBD2 identical over 8 bases. The sample in question was PBMCs from the stem cell graft donor, obtained from the stem cell graft. The CDR3 bases are TGTGCCAGCAGCGACTCCAGGACTAGCCGTAACAATGAGCAGTTCTTC. Its protein is CASSDSRTSRNNEQFF.